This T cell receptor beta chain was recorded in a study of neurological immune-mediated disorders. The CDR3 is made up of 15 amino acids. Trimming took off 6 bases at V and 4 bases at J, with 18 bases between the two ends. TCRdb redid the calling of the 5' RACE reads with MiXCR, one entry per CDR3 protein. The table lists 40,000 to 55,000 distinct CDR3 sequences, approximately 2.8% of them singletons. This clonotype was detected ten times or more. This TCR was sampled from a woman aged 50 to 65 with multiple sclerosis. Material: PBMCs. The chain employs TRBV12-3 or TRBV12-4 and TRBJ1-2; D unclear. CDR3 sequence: CASSFLGTDSYGYTF. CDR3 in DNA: TGTGCCAGCAGCTTTTTAGGTACGGATTCCTATGGCTACACCTTC.